The rows below give T cell receptor beta chains drawn from one sample of a study of cytotoxic CD8 clonotypes in ibrutinib-treated CLL. Produced via immunoSEQ multiplex PCR; TCRdb's table is partial and in-frame only. Of 300,000 or so clones listed, roughly two thirds are singletons. The source was PBMCs, collected after 36 months of ibrutinib treatment. The origin of the receptors is a human donor with chronic lymphocytic leukemia. Each CDR3 is given with its conserved first and last residue. Fields, in order: clone size, J gene, D gene, V gene, CDR3 protein, CDR3 DNA. A D gene is named only where the DNA matches it firmly. Some rows have no size entry. The others give once, few or many, or a class for an expanded clone.

clone size: .; J gene: TRBJ1-1; D gene: .; V gene: TRBV7-9; CDR3 protein: CASSLGTEAAFF; CDR3 DNA: TGTGCCAGCAGCTTAGGGACGGAGGCAGCTTTCTTT
clone size: .; J gene: TRBJ2-7; D gene: .; V gene: TRBV9; CDR3 protein: CASSVGQLSSYEQYF; CDR3 DNA: TGTGCCAGCAGCGTAGGACAGCTAAGCTCCTACGAGCAGTACTTC
clone size: .; J gene: TRBJ2-2; D gene: .; V gene: TRBV18; CDR3 protein: CASSPPVGAIGELFF; CDR3 DNA: TGTGCCAGCTCACCTCCGGTGGGGGCGATCGGGGAGCTGTTTTTT
clone size: once; J gene: TRBJ2-3; D gene: .; V gene: TRBV5-1; CDR3 protein: CASSGSSASTDTQYF; CDR3 DNA: TGCGCCAGCAGCGGGTCTTCCGCTAGCACAGATACGCAGTATTTT
clone size: .; J gene: TRBJ2-7; D gene: .; V gene: TRBV5-1; CDR3 protein: CASNLYSQQYEQYF; CDR3 DNA: TGCGCCAGCAACTTGTATTCACAACAGTACGAGCAGTACTTC
clone size: few; J gene: TRBJ1-2; D gene: .; V gene: TRBV7-2; CDR3 protein: CATQRGQGQGYTF; CDR3 DNA: TGTGCCACCCAAAGAGGGCAGGGCCAGGGCTACACCTTC
clone size: .; J gene: TRBJ2-1; D gene: TRBD1; V gene: TRBV7-9; CDR3 protein: CASSPRAGGHEQFF; CDR3 DNA: TGTGCCAGCAGCCCCCGGGCAGGGGGCCATGAGCAGTTCTTC
clone size: .; J gene: TRBJ2-7; D gene: .; V gene: TRBV28; CDR3 protein: CASSWDIYEQYF; CDR3 DNA: TGTGCCAGCAGTTGGGACATATACGAGCAGTACTTC
clone size: .; J gene: TRBJ1-1; D gene: .; V gene: TRBV21-1; CDR3 protein: CASNNSQGAWDTEAFF; CDR3 DNA: TGTGCCAGCAACAATTCCCAGGGGGCATGGGACACTGAAGCTTTCTTT
clone size: once; J gene: TRBJ2-3; D gene: .; V gene: TRBV5-1; CDR3 protein: CASSLGWASTDTQYF; CDR3 DNA: TGCGCCAGCAGCTTGGGGTGGGCTAGCACAGATACGCAGTATTTT
clone size: .; J gene: TRBJ2-2; D gene: TRBD1; V gene: TRBV7-2; CDR3 protein: CASSSALGTANTGELFF; CDR3 DNA: TGTGCCAGCAGCTCCGCCCTGGGGACAGCAAACACCGGGGAGCTGTTTTTT
clone size: .; J gene: TRBJ2-7; D gene: TRBD1; V gene: TRBV10-2; CDR3 protein: CASSPGTAKFYEQYF; CDR3 DNA: TGCGCCAGCAGTCCGGGGACAGCAAAATTCTACGAGCAGTACTTC
clone size: .; J gene: TRBJ2-1; D gene: .; V gene: TRBV9; CDR3 protein: CASSVPPLF; CDR3 DNA: TGTGCCAGCAGCGTCCCCCCCCTCTTC
clone size: .; J gene: TRBJ2-5; D gene: TRBD2; V gene: TRBV18; CDR3 protein: CASSSAGGQETQYF; CDR3 DNA: TGTGCCAGCTCATCAGCGGGAGGACAAGAGACCCAGTACTTC
clone size: .; J gene: TRBJ1-2; D gene: .; V gene: TRBV5-1; CDR3 protein: CASSLEPEAGYTF; CDR3 DNA: TGCGCCAGCAGCTTGGAGCCAGAGGCTGGCTACACCTTC
clone size: .; J gene: TRBJ2-1; D gene: .; V gene: TRBV9; CDR3 protein: CASSLFPYSTEQFF; CDR3 DNA: TGTGCCAGCAGCCTCTTCCCTTACTCCACTGAGCAGTTCTTC
clone size: .; J gene: TRBJ2-2; D gene: .; V gene: TRBV7-9; CDR3 protein: CASSFAGGPSGELFF; CDR3 DNA: TGTGCCAGCAGCTTTGCTGGGGGGCCGAGCGGGGAGCTGTTTTTT
clone size: once; J gene: TRBJ2-4; D gene: .; V gene: TRBV7-8; CDR3 protein: CASTHSDGKNIQYF; CDR3 DNA: TGTGCCAGCACCCACAGTGACGGCAAAAACATTCAGTACTTC
clone size: .; J gene: TRBJ2-1; D gene: TRBD1; V gene: TRBV29-1; CDR3 protein: CSVPPPGQGRGEQFF; CDR3 DNA: TGCAGCGTTCCTCCCCCGGGACAGGGTAGAGGTGAGCAGTTCTTC
clone size: few; J gene: TRBJ2-2; D gene: .; V gene: TRBV5-1; CDR3 protein: CASSLRAHSNTGELFF; CDR3 DNA: TGCGCCAGCAGCTTGCGCGCTCACTCGAACACCGGGGAGCTGTTTTTT
clone size: .; J gene: TRBJ1-1; D gene: TRBD1; V gene: TRBV6-5; CDR3 protein: CASSYGQGGGRAFF; CDR3 DNA: TGTGCCAGCAGTTACGGACAGGGTGGTGGGAGGGCTTTCTTT
clone size: .; J gene: TRBJ2-4; D gene: TRBD1; V gene: TRBV11-1; CDR3 protein: CASSFGQGARNIQYF; CDR3 DNA: TGTGCCAGCAGCTTCGGACAGGGGGCGAGGAACATTCAGTACTTC
clone size: few; J gene: TRBJ2-7; D gene: TRBD1; V gene: TRBV14; CDR3 protein: CASSQLTGTGVYEQYF; CDR3 DNA: TGTGCCAGCAGCCAATTAACCGGGACAGGCGTCTACGAGCAGTACTTC
clone size: .; J gene: TRBJ2-5; D gene: .; V gene: TRBV5-1; CDR3 protein: CASSLRERETQYF; CDR3 DNA: TGCGCCAGCAGCTTGAGGGAACGAGAGACCCAGTACTTC
clone size: .; J gene: TRBJ2-7; D gene: .; V gene: TRBV19; CDR3 protein: CASSIMGGEQYF; CDR3 DNA: TGTGCCAGTAGTATCATGGGCGGCGAGCAGTACTTC
clone size: few; J gene: TRBJ2-7; D gene: .; V gene: TRBV2; CDR3 protein: CASSVTFTTWGEQYF; CDR3 DNA: TGTGCCAGCAGTGTTACGTTTACTACTTGGGGAGAGCAGTACTTC
clone size: .; J gene: TRBJ2-7; D gene: TRBD2; V gene: TRBV19; CDR3 protein: CASSIVAGEGYEQYF; CDR3 DNA: TGTGCCAGTAGTATAGTAGCGGGAGAGGGTTACGAGCAGTACTTC
clone size: few; J gene: TRBJ1-2; D gene: .; V gene: TRBV9; CDR3 protein: CASSVAREEGYTF; CDR3 DNA: TGTGCCAGCAGCGTAGCCAGGGAGGAGGGCTACACCTTC
clone size: .; J gene: TRBJ1-6; D gene: TRBD1; V gene: TRBV9; CDR3 protein: CASSPPGTGYNSPLHF; CDR3 DNA: TGTGCCAGCAGCCCACCCGGGACAGGGTATAATTCACCCCTCCACTTT
clone size: .; J gene: TRBJ1-2; D gene: .; V gene: TRBV29-1; CDR3 protein: CSVEDLIGAGVVYGYTF; CDR3 DNA: TGCAGCGTTGAAGATCTCATTGGTGCGGGGGTGGTCTATGGCTACACCTTC
clone size: few; J gene: TRBJ2-2; D gene: TRBD1; V gene: TRBV6-5; CDR3 protein: CASRRPGQRTGELFF; CDR3 DNA: TGTGCCAGCAGAAGACCGGGACAGAGGACCGGGGAGCTGTTTTTT
clone size: .; J gene: TRBJ2-7; D gene: .; V gene: TRBV27; CDR3 protein: CASSSRGTYTQQYF; CDR3 DNA: TGTGCCAGCAGTTCCCGGGGCACTTATACGCAACAGTACTTC
clone size: .; J gene: TRBJ2-1; D gene: TRBD2; V gene: TRBV6-1; CDR3 protein: CASSGTSYNEQFF; CDR3 DNA: TGTGCCAGCTCCGGGACTAGCTACAATGAGCAGTTCTTC
clone size: .; J gene: TRBJ2-7; D gene: .; V gene: TRBV28; CDR3 protein: CASSFRLNSFYEQYF; CDR3 DNA: TGTGCCAGCAGTTTCCGACTTAATTCATTCTACGAGCAGTACTTC
clone size: .; J gene: TRBJ1-5; D gene: .; V gene: TRBV19; CDR3 protein: CATQRGGSNQPQHF; CDR3 DNA: TGTGCCACCCAAAGAGGCGGGAGCAATCAGCCCCAGCATTTT
clone size: .; J gene: TRBJ2-7; D gene: TRBD2; V gene: TRBV4-1; CDR3 protein: CASSQGQWGGPSEQYF; CDR3 DNA: TGCGCCAGCAGCCAAGGTCAGTGGGGAGGGCCCTCCGAGCAGTACTTC